The 29 T cell receptor beta chains in this list originate from one sample, sequenced in a study of cytomegalovirus exposure and HLA in healthy donors (dated by TCRdb to the late 2010s). Receptors were amplified or captured by the immunoSEQ multiplex PCR assay. A mixture of 60 forward primers for TCR Vbeta segments and 13 reverse primers for TCR Jbeta segments was used in the multiplex PCR. As stored in TCRdb, this immuneACCESS dataset retains in-frame rearrangements with V and J assigned. A fraction of the clones does not appear; measured against another copy, unresolved V genes explain less than half of the discrepancy, and the remainder lacks a known reason. Counted in this sample were 95,000 to 120,000 clones; 70% to 85% of them appeared once. The top ten clonotypes cover 2.5% of the sample. Sequenced material: PBMCs. These receptors all stem from a woman under 30 in good health and CMV-seronegative.

The sample holds one count of this clone. The V gene is TRBV2, the J gene TRBJ1-3, with a tentative D call TRBD1 (6 bases). The germline V gene encodes CDR1 SNHLY and CDR2 FYNNEI. This CDR3 has 15 amino acids. The V gene lost 5 bases and the J gene lost 0 bases, with 11 bases spanning the gap. CDR3 sequence: CASSSTGLSGNTIYF. As DNA, the CDR3 is TGTGCCAGCAGTTCGACAGGCCTCTCTGGAAACACCATATATTTT.

The V gene is TRBV28, the J gene TRBJ1-2; TRBD1 matches at 9 bases. Germline CDR1 and CDR2: MDHEN and SYDVKM. This CDR3 is built from 14 residues. V gave up 3 bases and J gave up 7 bases; unmatched junction bases: 6. The CDR3, as DNA: TGTGCCAGCAGTTTCGTAGGACAGGGGCTTGGCTACACCTTC. Translation gives CASSFVGQGLGYTF.

This chain uses TRBV5-1 with TRBJ2-5, with TRBD2 matching 9 bases. This CDR3 has 16 residues. Germline V lookup: CDR1 SGHRS, CDR2 YFSETQ. Trimming took 0 bases from V and 4 from J; bases not matched to a gene: 7. The CDR3: CASSLAGRGGRETQYF. The CDR3 coding sequence is TGCGCCAGCAGCTTGGCCGGGCGGGGGGGCAGAGAGACCCAGTACTTC.

This chain connects TRBV11-2 to TRBJ2-7; no firm D call. CDR3 length: 15 residues. In germline, CDR1 is SGHAT, CDR2 FQNNGV. The V end lost 1 base, the J end lost 4 bases, and 14 bases lay between the germline ends. CDR3 DNA sequence: TGTGCCAGCAGCTTAGGTCCTGGGCCTGGATACGAGCAGTACGTC. Its protein is CASSLGPGPGYEQYV.

This sequence joins TRBV10-2 and TRBJ2-5; D unresolved. The DNA end lines up better with TRBJ2-7; the J call may be wrong. There are 12 residues in the CDR3. Germline loops: CDR1 WSHSY, CDR2 SAAADI. The CDR3 reads CASSEGRSEQYF. In DNA form, the CDR3 reads TGCGCCAGCAGTGAGGGGCGATCCGAGCAGTACTTC.

This sequence joins TRBV15 and TRBJ1-1; no firm D call. The germline V and J ends were trimmed by 1 base and 7 bases, with 7 bases remaining between them. This CDR3 is 12 amino acids long. Germline CDR1 reads LNHNV; CDR2 reads YYDKDF (reference sequence). The CDR3 DNA reads TGTGCCACCAGCAGAGGGGAGGGTGAAGCTTTCTTT. Protein: CATSRGEGEAFF.

The chain links TRBV2 to TRBJ1-2; maybe TRBD1 (5 bases). V lost 7 bases, J lost 2 bases, and 14 bases lay in between. This CDR3 has 14 amino acids. CDR1 and CDR2 (germline): SNHLY, FYNNEI. The DNA of the CDR3 is TGTGCCAGCAATCGTAGGGGCTTCAACTATGGCTACACCTTC. Amino acids: CASNRRGFNYGYTF.

About this clone itself: One end of the junction is discordant with germline, which a read error may explain. This chain connects TRBV27 to TRBJ2-1; 7 bases are a match to TRBD2. The CDR3 is 15 residues long. Germline V lookup: CDR1 MNHEY, CDR2 SMNVEV (reference sequence). As DNA, the CDR3 is TGTGCCAGCACTTTAAGACTAGCTTTATACAATGAGCAGTTCTTC. Residues: CASTLRLALYNEQFF.

This sequence joins TRBV7-2 and TRBJ1-3; D might be TRBD1 (5 bases). From germline, CDR1 is SGHTA and CDR2 FQGNSA. Trimming stripped 2 bases from V and 0 bases from J, with 8 bases between. This CDR3 is built from 15 residues. CDR3: CASSLLQASGNTIYF. DNA for the CDR3: TGTGCCAGCAGCTTATTACAGGCCTCTGGAAACACCATATATTTT. Together with reference TRBV7-2 and TRBJ1-3, the CDR3 gives the full variable domain: GAGVSQSPSNKVTEKGKDVELRCDPISGHTALYWYRQSLGQGLEFLIYFQGNSAPDKSGLPSDRFSAERTGGSVSTLTIQRTQQEDSAVYLCASSLLQASGNTIYFGEGSWLTVV.

V and J are TRBV6-5 and TRBJ2-3; D not resolved. V was shortened by 2 bases and J by 2 bases, with 14 bases between the two germline ends. The CDR3 extends over 16 amino acids. Looked up from germline, CDR1 is MNHEY and CDR2 is SVGAGI. CDR3 protein: CASSYAKQSSTDTQYF. The CDR3 DNA is TGTGCCAGCAGTTACGCAAAGCAATCCTCCACAGATACGCAGTATTTT.

A single count supports this clone. This chain joins TRBV14 and TRBJ1-2; the match to TRBD1 covers 7 bases. CDR3 length: 13 residues. Trimming at V came to 3 bases and at J to 4 bases, leaving 2 bases not matched to a gene. Germline V gene lookup returns CDR1 SGHDN and CDR2 FVKESK. The CDR3 reads CASSQGQPYGYTF. CDR3 DNA: TGTGCCAGCAGCCAGGGACAGCCCTATGGCTACACCTTC.

This chain links TRBV7-9 with TRBJ1-1, with D possibly matching TRBD1 (5 bases). The ends were cut back, 9 bases at V and 4 bases at J, with 15 bases in the middle. Germline CDR1 reads SEHNR; CDR2 reads FQNEAQ (reference sequence). This CDR3 has 13 amino acids. CDR3 DNA sequence: TGTGCCAGTCTTAGGGGATACAGCACTGAAGCTTTCTTT. Its translation is CASLRGYSTEAFF.

This rearrangement joins TRBV10-3 to TRBJ1-2; a possible D gene is TRBD1 (5 bases). This CDR3 comprises 15 residues. Germline V gene data show CDR1 as ENHRY and CDR2 as SYGVKD. Trimming cost V 4 bases and J 0 bases, with 12 bases left between them. CDR3 coding DNA: TGTGCCATCAGTGTCGAGACGGACACTAACTATGGCTACACCTTC. It translates to CAISVETDTNYGYTF.

The gene calls are TRBV15 and TRBJ1-5, with 7 nucleotides matching TRBD1. Looked up from germline, CDR1 is LNHNV and CDR2 is YYDKDF (reference sequence). V was pared by 0 bases and J by 7 bases, with 6 bases of the junction left unmatched. The CDR3 consists of 15 residues. The CDR3 region is CATSRDGRGEQPQHF. CDR3 DNA sequence: TGTGCCACCAGCAGAGATGGCAGGGGGGAGCAGCCCCAGCATTTT.

The J gene is TRBJ1-1, the V gene TRBV12-5; no firm D call. This CDR3 is 14 amino acids long. V lost 6 bases and J 2 bases, leaving 13 bases between the germline ends. Germline CDR1 is LGHNT and CDR2 is FRNRAP. The CDR3 DNA is TGTGCTAGTGGGAGCTCGGGAGCCAACACTGAAGCTTTCTTT. Translation gives CASGSSGANTEAFF.

This chain uses TRBV18 with TRBJ1-1; 8 bases are a match to TRBD1. The junction had 12 bases not matched to a gene; V was cut back by 1 base and J by 5 bases. From germline, CDR1 is KGHSH and CDR2 LQKENI. The length of the CDR3 is 17 residues. The DNA for the CDR3 is TGTGCCAGCTCACCACGGGAAAAGGGGCAGGGGGCGACTGAAGCTTTCTTT. Its translation: CASSPREKGQGATEAFF.

The V and J genes are TRBV9 and TRBJ1-1; no definite D call. Germline assignment: CDR1 SGDLS and CDR2 YYNGEE. V lost 4 bases and J lost 7, with 17 bases in between. The CDR3 contains 14 residues. The CDR3 reads CASSPYQILSEAFF. The CDR3, as DNA: TGTGCCAGCAGCCCCTACCAGATACTAAGTGAAGCTTTCTTT.

J is TRBJ2-2 and V is TRBV7-2; D might be TRBD2 (6 bases). Trimming took 2 bases from V and 2 from J, leaving 12 bases between them. CDR3 length: 16 amino acids. The germline CDR1 and CDR2 sequences are SGHTA and FQGNSA. The CDR3 sequence: CASSLFGGSNTGELFF. CDR3 bases: TGTGCCAGCAGCTTATTTGGGGGGAGTAACACCGGGGAGCTGTTTTTT.

The chain couples TRBV11-3 to TRBJ2-5; TRBD2 might be the D (5 bases). Germline V gene lookup returns CDR1 SGHNT and CDR2 YENEEA. V lost 4 bases to trimming and J lost 6 bases, with 12 bases between them. The CDR3 is made up of 13 amino acids. Written as DNA, the CDR3 is TGTGCCAGCAGCTCTCTCGGGGAGCAGACCCAGTACTTC. Its translation is CASSSLGEQTQYF.

The chain carries TRBV29-1 and TRBJ2-1, with D tentatively TRBD2 (5 bases). This CDR3 is 13 amino acids long. The germline V gene encodes CDR1 SQVTM and CDR2 ANQGSEA. Between the trimmed V and J ends, which lost 5 bases and 2 bases, there was a span of 10 bases. The DNA of the CDR3 is TGCAGCGTTTACCCCGGGACCTACAATGAGCAGTTCTTC. Translating it yields CSVYPGTYNEQFF.

The chain has TRBV18 and TRBJ2-3; tentatively, D is TRBD2 (6 bases). With 3 bases removed from V and 5 bases from J, the gap between germline ends came to 15 bases. Germline values: CDR1 KGHSH, CDR2 LQKENI. The CDR3 loop spans 15 amino acids. CDR3 region: CASSPSGVGGDTQYF. The CDR3 nucleotides are TGTGCCAGCTCACCTTCGGGGGTTGGAGGAGATACGCAGTATTTT.

The chain has TRBV27 and TRBJ2-2; D is unresolved. V dropped 7 bases and J dropped 6 bases, with 6 bases sitting between them. Germline loops: CDR1 MNHEY, CDR2 SMNVEV (reference sequence). The CDR3 runs 11 residues. The CDR3: CASKRAGELFF. DNA for the CDR3: TGTGCCAGCAAACGAGCCGGGGAGCTGTTTTTT.

This rearrangement joins TRBV20-1 to TRBJ2-3, with D unresolved. Deletions cut 0 bases from V and 5 bases from J, with 3 bases between. The CDR3 extends over 11 amino acids. Germline V gives CDR1 DFQATT, CDR2 SNEGSKA (reference sequence). The CDR3: CSARDQDTQYF. CDR3 bases: TGCAGTGCTAGAGATCAAGATACGCAGTATTTT.

The chain couples TRBV5-8 to TRBJ2-1; TRBD1 aligns across 9 bases. The CDR3 contains 16 residues. Unmatched junction bases numbered 7, after V lost 4 bases and J lost 2 bases. From germline, CDR1 is SGHTS and CDR2 YDEGEE. CDR3 protein: CASSGATGGTYNEQFF. CDR3 bases: TGTGCCAGCAGCGGTGCTACAGGGGGCACCTACAATGAGCAGTTCTTC.

This clone has only one observation. The rearrangement joins TRBV19 to TRBJ1-5; unclear D gene. CDR3 length: 22 amino acids. The V end was cut by 3 bases, the J end by 0 bases, with 30 bases between. Germline V gene lookup returns CDR1 LNHDA and CDR2 SQIVND (reference sequence). The CDR3 nucleotides are TGTGCCAGTAGTATCCGACAAACAATCCGACACACCGAGACGTATAGCAATCAGCCCCAGCATTTT. Its translation: CASSIRQTIRHTETYSNQPQHF.

V usage is TRBV11-2 and J usage is TRBJ1-1; no firm D call. Germline V CDR1 and CDR2: SGHAT, FQNNGV. The germline V and J ends were trimmed by 2 bases and 4 bases, with 20 bases remaining between them. This CDR3 has 17 amino acids. The CDR3 is CASSLFQQDAGGTEAFF. CDR3 bases: TGTGCCAGCAGCTTATTCCAGCAGGACGCAGGAGGCACTGAAGCTTTCTTT.

J is TRBJ2-7 and V is TRBV14; D is possibly TRBD2 (6 bases). This CDR3 has 16 amino acids. The germline CDR1 and CDR2 sequences are SGHDN and FVKESK. Trimming cost V 0 bases and J 2 bases, with 14 bases left between them. CDR3 DNA sequence: TGTGCCAGCAGCCAAGATGGAGGGTGGGACCCCTACGAGCAGTACTTC. Its translation is CASSQDGGWDPYEQYF. The whole variable domain, remainder taken from reference TRBV14 and TRBJ2-7, is EAGVTQFPSHSVIEKGQTVTLRCDPISGHDNLYWYRRVMGKEIKFLLHFVKESKQDESGMPNNRFLAERTGGTYSTLKVQPAELEDSGVYFCASSQDGGWDPYEQYFGPGTRLTVT.

The rearrangement uses TRBV7-9 and TRBJ1-2; D gene unclear. CDR1 and CDR2 (germline): SEHNR, FQNEAQ (reference sequence). This CDR3 comprises 12 residues. The ends were cut back, 6 bases at V and 7 bases at J, with 12 bases in the middle. For the CDR3, the DNA is TGTGCCAGCAGGTTTCTGATCGGTGGCTACACCTTC. Translation gives CASRFLIGGYTF.

This chain links TRBV13 with TRBJ2-7; TRBD1 is a possible D gene (6 bases). The CDR3 contains 17 residues. V lost 8 bases and J lost 0, with 23 bases in between. CDR1 is PRHDT, CDR2 FYEKMQ, per germline (reference sequence). This chain's CDR3 is CASQRWDTGLYSYEQYF. Here the CDR3 DNA reads TGTGCCAGCCAGAGGTGGGACACTGGTCTCTACTCCTACGAGCAGTACTTC.